The present entry profiles one T cell receptor beta chain with its context. Its antigen remains unknown. The entry originates in a study of Ad26.COV2.S vaccination and SARS-CoV-2 variants. For the study at large: Dosing was one shot or two shots 56 days apart. Notes on the study in general: Similar non-spike TCR breadth was seen in vaccine and placebo recipients.

As to treatment: about 20 received Ad26.COV2.S at low or high dose, single or two shots; 5 received placebo; per-sample allocation not given. All samples were drawn on day 63, counting from the first vaccine or placebo injection. Trimming removed 1 base at V and 6 bases at J, with 10 bases between. The length of the CDR3 is 13 residues. The germline gives CDR1 SGHRS, CDR2 YFSETQ. The data were produced by immunoSEQ multiplex PCR, yet TCRdb's version contains in-frame clones alone and is incomplete. This sample carries about 470,000 clones, about nine tenths of them seen once, and the ten largest clones take under 4.5%.

The specimen was peripheral blood, collected in a trial of Ad26.COV2.S vaccine versus placebo. V usage is TRBV5-1 and J usage is TRBJ1-1; D is undetermined. This clonotype was sampled from a person aged 18-60 years who received the Ad26.COV2.S COVID-19 vaccine or a placebo. The CDR3 loop is CASSLLRSAEAFF. As DNA, the CDR3 is TGCGCCAGCAGCTTGCTACGGTCGGCTGAAGCTTTCTTT.